Following are 21 T cell receptor beta chains from one sample sequenced in a study of tumor-infiltrating lymphocytes in primary liver carcinoma. Germline DNA was also extracted, and blood RNA was taken from unsorted whole blood. The input was 500 ng total RNA; TCR beta cDNA was made from it with a constant-region primer. Modified slightly, ARM-PCR produced TCR beta libraries over three nested multiplex PCR rounds. TRBV1-TRBV30 forward primers and a C-beta reverse primer were used in the first two PCR rounds, which each ran for about 10 cycles. Each CDR3 protein is one row after TCRdb ran MiXCR on the multiplex PCR reads. The top ten clones hold about 9.4% of a sample with approximately 300,000 distinct CDR3 sequences, 60% to 80% of them seen once. Specimen: peripheral blood. These receptors came from a man in his forties or fifties with primary liver carcinoma and hepatitis B virus infection.

The chain is built from TRBV5-5 and TRBJ2-3; D is uncertain. The CDR3 length is 16 residues. V was pared by 0 bases and J by 6 bases, with 17 bases between. Germline loops: CDR1 SGHKS, CDR2 YYEKEE (reference sequence). CDR3 DNA: TGTGCCAGCAGCTTGGGTCTTCGCCTTAGTTATGATACGCAGTATTTT. Translating gives CASSLGLRLSYDTQYF. The complete variable domain, with remaining parts taken from reference TRBV5-5 and TRBJ2-3, reads DAGVTQSPTHLIKTRGQQVTLRCSPISGHKSVSWYQQVLGQGPQFIFQYYEKEERGRGNFPDRFSARQFPNYSSELNVNALLLGDSALYLCASSLGLRLSYDTQYFGPGTRLTVL.

Remarks on this clonotype: A single base separates this from a much larger clone, so it may be a read error. The V gene is TRBV14, the J gene TRBJ2-5; 8 nucleotides match TRBD1. CDR1 is SGHDN, CDR2 FVKESK, per germline. CDR3 length: 13 amino acids. Here the CDR3 DNA reads TGTACCAGCAGCCCCGGACAGGGACGGACCCAGTACTTC. Translated, it gives CTSSPGQGRTQYF. The full variable domain, its missing parts supplied by reference TRBV14 and TRBJ2-5, is EAGVTQFPSHSVIEKGQTVTLRCDPISGHDNLYWYRRVMGKEIKFLLHFVKESKQDESGMPNNRFLAERTGGTYSTLKVQPAELEDSGVYFCTSSPGQGRTQYFGPGTRLLVL.

As regards this clonotype: Mismatch with germline at one junction end may stem from a read error. The chain employs TRBV5-4 and TRBJ2-3, with D maybe TRBD2 (6 bases). Germline-derived CDR1 and CDR2 are SGHNT and YYREEE (reference sequence). This CDR3 contains 15 residues. The CDR3 spells CTSSSPSESSDTQYF. CDR3 bases: TGTACCAGCAGCTCCCCTAGCGAAAGCTCAGATACGCAGTATTTT.

For this clonotype: A read error may explain this, as a much larger clone is one base away. The chain employs TRBV6-2 or TRBV6-3 and TRBJ2-1, with 8 bases that match TRBD2. V shed 2 bases and J 6 bases; nucleotides not matched to a gene: 12. CDR1 is MNHEY, CDR2 SVGEGT, per germline. The CDR3 extends over 17 amino acids. CDR3 amino acids: CASSYVHGRALSNEQFF. The CDR3 nucleotides read TGTGCCAGCAGTTACGTCCACGGGAGGGCCCTCAGCAATGAGCAGTTCTTC.

The gene calls are TRBV21-1 and TRBJ2-3; TRBD1, the D gene given by the table, was not confirmed from the DNA. TRBV21-1 is noted as a pseudogene. The CDR3 totals 15 residues. DNA for the CDR3: TGTGCCTTTCCCCACCCCCTACGGGGCACAGATACGCAGTATTTT. This codes for CAFPHPLRGTDTQYF.

In the case of this clonotype: The junction departs from the called germline gene at one end, perhaps through a read error. The V gene is TRBV30, the J gene TRBJ1-6, with D uncertain. CDR1 and CDR2 from the germline V gene are GTSNPN and SVGIG (reference sequence). The CDR3 is made up of 15 amino acids. In nucleotides, the CDR3 is TGTGCCTGGAGTGTCGGTCGCAGGACGAATTCACCTCTCCACTTT. It specifies CAWSVGRRTNSPLHF.

Note on this clonotype: Likely a read error: the CDR3 ends without its conserved phenylalanine or tryptophan. The chain is built from TRBV5-1 and TRBJ2-5; 11 bases fit TRBD2. After removal of 4 bases from V and 2 bases from J, the junction contained 4 bases not matched to a gene. The CDR3 runs 15 residues. Germline CDR1 is SGHRS and CDR2 is YFSETQ. CDR3 sequence reads: CASSRRTSGQETQYS. CDR3 DNA: TGCGCCAGCAGCAGGCGGACTAGCGGGCAAGAGACCCAGTACTCC.

The chain has TRBV11-2 and TRBJ2-3; D is ambiguous. The CDR3 length is 15 residues. Germline CDR1 reads SGHAT; CDR2 reads FQNNGV. Trimming left V 5 bases short and J 1 base short, with 13 bases between. The CDR3 is CASSLTLGRTDTQYF. CDR3 DNA sequence: TGTGCCAGCAGCCTGACTCTGGGCCGCACAGATACGCAGTATTTT.

The chain combines TRBV5-4 with TRBJ2-7, with 8 bases matching TRBD1. Germline-derived CDR1 and CDR2 are SGHNT and YYREEE (reference sequence). CDR3 size: 16 residues. V lost 4 bases, J lost 2 bases, and 11 bases stayed unmatched. CDR3 DNA sequence: TGTGCCAGCAGCCCCTCTCCGGGACAGGACGCCTACGAGCAGTACTTC. It translates to CASSPSPGQDAYEQYF.

The J gene is TRBJ2-4, the V gene TRBV28; D is unclear. V was cut by 8 bases and J by 12 bases, with 11 bases left in between. CDR3 length equals 10 residues. Germline V gene sequence: CDR1 MDHEN, CDR2 SYDVKM. The CDR3 sequence: CASGSDNQYF. CDR3 nucleotide sequence: TGTGCCAGCGGCTCAGACAATCAGTACTTC.

The chain combines TRBV20-1 with TRBJ2-5, with 11 bases fitting TRBD1. Germline CDR1 DFQATT, CDR2 SNEGSKA (reference sequence). V was clipped by 0 bases and J by 4 bases; unmatched bases: 4. The CDR3 totals 15 residues. CDR3 sequence (DNA): TGCAGTGCTAGAGATCTCGGGACAGGGGGAGAGACCCAGTACTTC. Translated: CSARDLGTGGETQYF.

For this clonotype: This may be a read error, as it is one base from a much larger clone. The chain links TRBV29-1 to TRBJ1-4; D is ambiguous. V was pared by 6 bases and J by 3 bases, with 8 bases between. The CDR3 has 12 residues. Germline CDR1 SQVTM, CDR2 ANQGSEA. The CDR3 bases are TGCAGCGTCACGCGCTCTAATGAAAAACTGTTTTTT. Residues: CSVTRSNEKLFF.

Turning to this clonotype: A much larger clone lies a single base off, so this may be a read error. The V gene is TRBV29-1, the J gene TRBJ2-2; TRBD1 matches at 10 bases. The CDR3 covers 14 residues. Germline values: CDR1 SQVTM, CDR2 ANQGSEA. V dropped 6 bases and J dropped 5; count of bases not matched to a gene: 6. As DNA, the CDR3 is TGCAGCGTCCAGGGACAGGGGAAGACCGGGGAGCTGTTTTTT. It specifies CSVQGQGKTGELFF.

As regards this clonotype: This likely comes from a read error, as the CDR3 has no conserved phenylalanine or tryptophan at its end. The chain has TRBV28 and TRBJ2-5; the match to TRBD2 covers 10 bases. J gave up 4 bases and V 4 bases, and 9 bases lay outside the gene matches. This CDR3 spans 16 amino acids. Germline CDR1 is MDHEN and CDR2 is SYDVKM. CDR3 bases: TGTGCCAGCAGTTCCGCTAGCGGGAGCCACATAGAGACCCAGTACCTC. Translated: CASSSASGSHIETQYL.

This clonotype was detected once. A read error may account for a junction end that differs from germline. The J gene is TRBJ2-3, the V gene TRBV10-3, with 7 bases matching TRBD2. The germline gives CDR1 ENHRY, CDR2 SYGVKD. The CDR3 covers 16 residues. This CDR3 is CAISESIAGVTNTQYF. The DNA of the CDR3 is TGTGCCATCAGTGAGTCGATTGCGGGGGTCACAAATACGCAGTATTTT.

Concerning this clonotype itself: The conserved closing phenylalanine or tryptophan is absent in this CDR3, likely reflecting a read error. This sequence joins TRBV6-2 or TRBV6-3 and TRBJ2-5, with a weak D call TRBD1 (7 bases). The germline gives CDR1 MNHEY, CDR2 SVGEGT. The CDR3 is made up of 16 amino acids. V was trimmed by 5 bases and J by 3 bases, leaving 19 bases between them. The DNA of the CDR3 is TGTGCCAGCAGTCCTCTACCGGGCAGGGGGGAAGAGACCCAGTACATC. It specifies CASSPLPGRGEETQYI.

This clonotype was recorded a few times. V is TRBV10-3 and J is TRBJ1-1; D not certain. This CDR3 contains 13 residues. Germline V lookup: CDR1 ENHRY, CDR2 SYGVKD. Trimming left V 3 bases short and J 3 bases short, with 8 bases between. The CDR3 DNA follows: TGTGCCATCAGTGATTTCGAATACACTGAAGCTTTCTTT. As protein: CAISDFEYTEAFF.

As for this clonotype: A much more abundant neighbour one base away suggests this may be a read error. The rearrangement joins TRBV6-5 to TRBJ2-1, with TRBD2 identical over 14 bases. CDR3 length equals 16 residues. Germline values: CDR1 MNHEY, CDR2 SVGAGI. This CDR3 is CAGSYRTSGRPNEQFF. In DNA form, the CDR3 reads TGTGCCGGCAGTTACCGGACTAGCGGGAGGCCCAATGAGCAGTTCTTC.

Points on this clonotype: A much larger clone differs from this one at a single base, so this may be a read error. V gene TRBV29-1 combines with J gene TRBJ1-5; 7 positions match TRBD1. The CDR3 is 13 residues long. The junction had 5 bases not matched to a gene; V was cut back by 4 bases and J by 5 bases. Germline CDR1 reads SQVTM; CDR2 reads ANQGSEA. The CDR3 spells CSVGQGCDQPQHF. The CDR3 nucleotides read TGCAGCGTTGGACAGGGATGTGATCAGCCCCAGCATTTT.

Note on this clonotype: With a much larger clone just one base away, this may be a read error. V is TRBV11-2 and J is TRBJ2-3; no clear D. CDR3 size: 14 residues. The germline V gene encodes CDR1 SGHAT and CDR2 FQNNGV. Trimming removed 4 bases from V and 7 bases from J, with 15 bases in between. The CDR3 spells CASSSSGRSNTQYF. The CDR3 DNA is TGTGCCAGCAGCTCTAGTGGCCGGAGCAATACGCAGTATTTT.

This sequence joins TRBV5-6 and TRBJ2-3; D tentatively reads TRBD1 or TRBD2 (5 bases each). The CDR3 runs to 16 residues. The germline V gene has CDR1 SGHDT and CDR2 YYEEEE. The V gene lost 4 bases and the J gene lost 2 bases, with 17 bases spanning the gap. The CDR3 reads CASSEAEGANTDTQYF. The CDR3 DNA follows: TGTGCCAGCAGCGAAGCGGAAGGGGCCAACACAGATACGCAGTATTTT.